This TCR beta chain was sequenced for a study of T-cell memory formation after mild COVID-19. Study information: Largely, the TCR clusters proved donor specific.

Concerning this clonotype: Its matching antigen is unknown.

Findings and caveats of the study: Balance between CD4 and CD8 was seen in clones contracting day 15 to 85, and a CD4+ lean was seen in later expanders. Detection of some responders pre-infection suggested pre-existing cross-reactive memory T cells participated.

Amplification by 5'RACE using constant-segment primers produced TCR alpha and TCR beta cDNA libraries that carried sample barcodes and UMIs. Using its own MiXCR run on the 5' RACE reads, TCRdb lists one record per CDR3 protein. This table has 400,000 or so distinct CDR3 sequences, approximately 21% appearing once. This TCR was sampled from an adult woman who had mild COVID-19 (a few samples of this study predate the infection). Cell type and time point are not known. What was sequenced was PBMCs or a T cell subset sorted from them (not recorded which).

The CDR3 DNA follows: TGCGCCAGCAAGCCAAGATGGGGGGTTCCTGGAAACACCATATATTTT. Translated, it gives CASKPRWGVPGNTIYF. This chain joins TRBV4-1 and TRBJ1-3, with D possibly TRBD1 on 5 matching bases. The CDR3 covers 16 residues. The germline CDR1 and CDR2 sequences are MGHRA and YSYEKL. Trimming took off 7 bases at V and 2 bases at J, with 18 bases between the two ends.